There are many counts of the clone carrying this T cell receptor beta chain. Its specificity is unknown. This sample is drawn from a study of tumor-infiltrating lymphocytes in primary liver carcinoma. Findings and limits, study-wide: The difference in top-250-clone fraction between tumors and blood was significant, favoring tumors (p = 0.039).

RNA and DNA were co-extracted from around 18-30 mg of unsorted bulk tissue. Chronic HBV infection was present in the patients, who were treatment-naive. Using a constant-region primer together with ProtoScript II reverse transcriptase, TCR beta cDNA was made from around 500 ng of total RNA. Slightly modified ARM-PCR, run as three nested multiplex PCR rounds, produced the TCR beta libraries. In the first two PCR rounds, TRBV1-TRBV30 forward primers were paired with a C-beta reverse primer, and each round lasted roughly 10 cycles. Each CDR3 protein gets one entry after TCRdb re-called the multiplex PCR reads with MiXCR. The sample shows about 64,000 distinct CDR3 sequences, roughly two thirds of them seen only once. The germline V gene has CDR1 MDHEN and CDR2 SYDVKM. The CDR3 contains 16 residues. V trimming: 6 bases; J trimming: 4 bases; junction bases outside the gene matches: 13.

This receptor was identified in a man in his forties with primary liver carcinoma and hepatitis B virus infection. Sequencing used liver tumor tissue from sampling region 4. Subset given: tumor region T4, right-lateral pole. J is TRBJ1-2 and V is TRBV28; 8 nucleotides agree with TRBD1. The CDR3 DNA is TGTGCCAGCAGCCTTCCGGGACAGGTATCGATCTATGGCTACACCTTC. Translating gives CASSLPGQVSIYGYTF.